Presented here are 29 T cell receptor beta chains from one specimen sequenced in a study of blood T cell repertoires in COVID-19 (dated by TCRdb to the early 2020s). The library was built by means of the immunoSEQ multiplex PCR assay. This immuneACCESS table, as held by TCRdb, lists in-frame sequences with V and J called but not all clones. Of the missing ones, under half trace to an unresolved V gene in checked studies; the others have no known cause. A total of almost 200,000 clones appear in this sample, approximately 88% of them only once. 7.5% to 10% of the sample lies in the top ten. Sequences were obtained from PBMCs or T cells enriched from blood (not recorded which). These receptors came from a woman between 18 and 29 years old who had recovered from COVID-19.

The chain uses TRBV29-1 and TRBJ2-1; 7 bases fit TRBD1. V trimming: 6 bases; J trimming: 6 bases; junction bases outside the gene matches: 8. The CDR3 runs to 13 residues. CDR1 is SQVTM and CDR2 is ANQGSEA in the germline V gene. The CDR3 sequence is CSVYPGQINEQFF. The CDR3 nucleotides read TGCAGCGTCTATCCGGGACAGATCAATGAGCAGTTCTTC.

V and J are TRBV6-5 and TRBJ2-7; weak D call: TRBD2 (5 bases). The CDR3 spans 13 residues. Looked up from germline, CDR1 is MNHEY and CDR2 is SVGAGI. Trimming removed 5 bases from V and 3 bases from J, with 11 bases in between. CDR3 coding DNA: TGTGCCAGCAGTACGTCTGGGAGCTACGAGCAGTACTTC. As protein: CASSTSGSYEQYF.

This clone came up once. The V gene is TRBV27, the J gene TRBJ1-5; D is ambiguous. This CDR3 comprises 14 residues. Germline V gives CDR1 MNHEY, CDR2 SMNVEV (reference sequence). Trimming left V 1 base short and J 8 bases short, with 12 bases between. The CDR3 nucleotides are TGTGCCAGCAGTTTATTGGCAGGTCTGGAGCCCCAGCATTTT. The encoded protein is CASSLLAGLEPQHF.

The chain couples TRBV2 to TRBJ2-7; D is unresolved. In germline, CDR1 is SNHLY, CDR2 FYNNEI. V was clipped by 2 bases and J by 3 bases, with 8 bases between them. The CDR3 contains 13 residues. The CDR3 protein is CASSERSFYEQYF. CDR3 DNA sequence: TGTGCCAGCAGTGAACGGAGCTTCTACGAGCAGTACTTC.

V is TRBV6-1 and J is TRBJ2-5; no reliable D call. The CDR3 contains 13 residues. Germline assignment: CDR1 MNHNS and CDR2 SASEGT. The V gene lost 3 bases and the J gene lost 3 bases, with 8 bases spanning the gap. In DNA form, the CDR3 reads TGTGCCAGCAGTGAGCGGCCAGAAGAGACCCAGTACTTC. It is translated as CASSERPEETQYF.

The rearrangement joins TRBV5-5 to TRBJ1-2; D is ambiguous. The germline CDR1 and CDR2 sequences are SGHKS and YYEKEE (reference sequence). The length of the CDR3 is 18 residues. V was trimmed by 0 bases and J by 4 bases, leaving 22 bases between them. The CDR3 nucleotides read TGTGCCAGCAGCTTGGGGAGCGGACGGCGATGGAGCGGCTATGGCTACACCTTC. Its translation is CASSLGSGRRWSGYGYTF. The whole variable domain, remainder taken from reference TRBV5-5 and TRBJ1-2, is DAGVTQSPTHLIKTRGQQVTLRCSPISGHKSVSWYQQVLGQGPQFIFQYYEKEERGRGNFPDRFSARQFPNYSSELNVNALLLGDSALYLCASSLGSGRRWSGYGYTFGSGTRLTVV.

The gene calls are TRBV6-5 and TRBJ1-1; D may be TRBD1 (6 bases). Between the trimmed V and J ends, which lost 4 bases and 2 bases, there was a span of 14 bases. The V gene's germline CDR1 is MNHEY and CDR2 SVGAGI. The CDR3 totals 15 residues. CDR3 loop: CASSSRQAPNTEAFF. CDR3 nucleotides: TGTGCCAGCAGTTCACGACAGGCACCTAACACTGAAGCTTTCTTT.

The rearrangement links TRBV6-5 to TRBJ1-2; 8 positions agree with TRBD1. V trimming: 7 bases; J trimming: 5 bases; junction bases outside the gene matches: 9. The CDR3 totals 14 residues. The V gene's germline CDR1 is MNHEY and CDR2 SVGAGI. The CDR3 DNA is TGTGCCAGCAAAGCCGCGGACAGGGTTTATGGCTACACCTTC. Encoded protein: CASKAADRVYGYTF.

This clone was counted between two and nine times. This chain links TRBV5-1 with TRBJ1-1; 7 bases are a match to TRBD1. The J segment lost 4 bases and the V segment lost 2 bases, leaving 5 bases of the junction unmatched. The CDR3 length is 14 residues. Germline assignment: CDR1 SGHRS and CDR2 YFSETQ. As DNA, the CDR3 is TGCGCCAGCAGCTTTAGGGGGCAGGGCACTGAAGCTTTCTTT. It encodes CASSFRGQGTEAFF.

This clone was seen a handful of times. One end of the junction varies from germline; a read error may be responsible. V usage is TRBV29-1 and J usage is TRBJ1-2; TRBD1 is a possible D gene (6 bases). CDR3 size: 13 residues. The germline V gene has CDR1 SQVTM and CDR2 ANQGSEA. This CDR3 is CSAEELQGNGYTF. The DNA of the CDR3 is TGCAGCGCTGAAGAACTACAGGGTAACGGCTACACCTTC. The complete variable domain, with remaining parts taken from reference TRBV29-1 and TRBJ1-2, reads SAVISQKPSRDICQRGTSLTIQCQVDSQVTMMFWYRQQPGQSLTLIATANQGSEATYESGFVIDKFPISRPNLTFSTLTVSNMSPEDSSIYLCSAEELQGNGYTFGSGTRLTVV.

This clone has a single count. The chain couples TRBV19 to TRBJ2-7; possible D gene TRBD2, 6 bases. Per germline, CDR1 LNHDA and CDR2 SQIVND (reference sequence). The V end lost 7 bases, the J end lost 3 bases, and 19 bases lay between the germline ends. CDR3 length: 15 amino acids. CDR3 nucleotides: TGTGCCAGTATGCCGGCCAACGGAGGGCTCTACGAGCAGTACTTC. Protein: CASMPANGGLYEQYF.

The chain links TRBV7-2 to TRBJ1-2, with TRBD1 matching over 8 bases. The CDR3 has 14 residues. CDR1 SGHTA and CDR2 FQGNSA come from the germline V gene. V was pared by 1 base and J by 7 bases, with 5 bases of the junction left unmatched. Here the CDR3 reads CASSLGQGLGGYTF. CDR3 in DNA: TGTGCCAGCAGCTTAGGACAGGGGTTAGGTGGCTACACCTTC.

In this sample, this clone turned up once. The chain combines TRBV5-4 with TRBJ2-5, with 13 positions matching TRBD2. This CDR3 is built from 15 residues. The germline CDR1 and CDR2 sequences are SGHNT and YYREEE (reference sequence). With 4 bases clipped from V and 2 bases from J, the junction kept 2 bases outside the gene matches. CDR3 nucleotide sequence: TGTGCCAGCAGCCCGGGACTAGCGGGGCAAGAGACCCAGTACTTC. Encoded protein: CASSPGLAGQETQYF.

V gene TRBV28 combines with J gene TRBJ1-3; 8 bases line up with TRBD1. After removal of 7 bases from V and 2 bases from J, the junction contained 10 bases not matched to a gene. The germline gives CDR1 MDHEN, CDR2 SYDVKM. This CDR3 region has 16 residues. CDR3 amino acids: CASTSTGEGPGNTIYF. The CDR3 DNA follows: TGTGCCAGCACCTCGACAGGGGAGGGTCCTGGAAACACCATATATTTT. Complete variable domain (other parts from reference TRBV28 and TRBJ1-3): DVKVTQSSRYLVKRTGEKVFLECVQDMDHENMFWYRQDPGLGLRLIYFSYDVKMKEKGDIPEGYSVSREKKERFSLILESASTNQTSMYLCASTSTGEGPGNTIYFGEGSWLTVV.

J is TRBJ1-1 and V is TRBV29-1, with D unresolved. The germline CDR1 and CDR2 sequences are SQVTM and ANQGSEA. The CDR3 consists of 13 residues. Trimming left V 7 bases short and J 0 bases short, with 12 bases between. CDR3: CSGRQLMNTEAFF. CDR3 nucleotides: TGCAGCGGCCGACAACTTATGAACACTGAAGCTTTCTTT.

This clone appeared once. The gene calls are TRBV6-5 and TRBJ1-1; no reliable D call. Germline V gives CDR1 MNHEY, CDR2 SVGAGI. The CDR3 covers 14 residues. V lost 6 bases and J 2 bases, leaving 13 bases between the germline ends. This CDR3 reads CASSQRGRNTEAFF. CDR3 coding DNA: TGTGCCAGCAGCCAGCGGGGTAGAAACACTGAAGCTTTCTTT.

CDR3 loop: CSVFSNEQFF. The CDR3 DNA reads TGCAGCGTTTTCAGCAATGAGCAGTTCTTC. The V call is TRBV29-1, the J call TRBJ2-1; D ambiguous. Trimming took 5 bases from V and 6 from J, leaving 5 bases between them. The CDR3 sequence is 10 residues long. Germline values: CDR1 SQVTM, CDR2 ANQGSEA.

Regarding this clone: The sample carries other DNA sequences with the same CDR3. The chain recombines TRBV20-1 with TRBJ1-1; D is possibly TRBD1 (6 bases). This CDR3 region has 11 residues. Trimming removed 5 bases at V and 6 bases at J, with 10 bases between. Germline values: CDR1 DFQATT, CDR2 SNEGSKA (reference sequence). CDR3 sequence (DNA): TGCAGTGCTCCCAGGGGTTCTGAAGCTTTCTTT. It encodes CSAPRGSEAFF.

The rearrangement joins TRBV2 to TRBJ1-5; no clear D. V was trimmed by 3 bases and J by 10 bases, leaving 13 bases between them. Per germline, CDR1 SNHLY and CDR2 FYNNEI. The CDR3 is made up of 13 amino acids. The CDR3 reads CASSDWEGEPQHF. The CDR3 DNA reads TGTGCCAGCAGTGACTGGGAGGGAGAACCCCAGCATTTT.

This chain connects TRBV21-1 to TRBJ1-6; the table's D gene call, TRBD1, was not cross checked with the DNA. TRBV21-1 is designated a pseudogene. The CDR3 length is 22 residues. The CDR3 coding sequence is TGTGCCAGCAGCAAAGGAACGAGGCGGTGGGACAGGGAAAGCTCCTATAATTCACCCCTCCACTTT. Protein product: CASSKGTRRWDRESSYNSPLHF.

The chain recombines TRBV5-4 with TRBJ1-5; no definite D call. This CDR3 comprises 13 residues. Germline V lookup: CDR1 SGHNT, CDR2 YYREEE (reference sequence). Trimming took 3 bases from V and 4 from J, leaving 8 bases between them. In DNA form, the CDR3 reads TGTGCCAGCAGCTGGGCGGGTAATCAGCCCCAGCATTTT. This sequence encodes CASSWAGNQPQHF.

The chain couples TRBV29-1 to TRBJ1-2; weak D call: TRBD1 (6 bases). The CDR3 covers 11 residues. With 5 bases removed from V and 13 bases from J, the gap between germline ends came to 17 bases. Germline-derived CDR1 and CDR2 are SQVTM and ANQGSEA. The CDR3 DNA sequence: TGCAGCGTTCCTCAACAGGGAAAGTTCACCTTC. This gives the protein CSVPQQGKFTF. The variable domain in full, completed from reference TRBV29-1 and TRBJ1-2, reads SAVISQKPSRDICQRGTSLTIQCQVDSQVTMMFWYRQQPGQSLTLIATANQGSEATYESGFVIDKFPISRPNLTFSTLTVSNMSPEDSSIYLCSVPQQGKFTFGSGTRLTVV.

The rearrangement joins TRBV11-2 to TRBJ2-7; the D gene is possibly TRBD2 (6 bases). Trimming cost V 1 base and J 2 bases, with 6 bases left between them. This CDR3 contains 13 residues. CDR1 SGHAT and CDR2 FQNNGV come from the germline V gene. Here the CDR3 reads CASSLAGAYEQYF. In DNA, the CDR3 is TGTGCCAGCAGCTTAGCGGGGGCCTACGAGCAGTACTTC.

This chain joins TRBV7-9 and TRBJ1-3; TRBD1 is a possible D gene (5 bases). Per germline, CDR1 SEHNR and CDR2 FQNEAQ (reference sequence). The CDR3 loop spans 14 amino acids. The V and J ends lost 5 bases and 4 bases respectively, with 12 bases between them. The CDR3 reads CASSRSGGGNTIYF. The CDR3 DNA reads TGTGCCAGCAGCCGTTCTGGGGGGGGAAACACCATATATTTT.

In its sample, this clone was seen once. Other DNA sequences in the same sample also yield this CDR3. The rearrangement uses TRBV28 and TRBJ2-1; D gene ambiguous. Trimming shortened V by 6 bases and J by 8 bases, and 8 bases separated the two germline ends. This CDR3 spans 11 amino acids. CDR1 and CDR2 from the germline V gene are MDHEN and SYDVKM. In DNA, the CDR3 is TGTGCCAGCAGGGGTGGGCATGAGCAGTTCTTC. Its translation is CASRGGHEQFF.

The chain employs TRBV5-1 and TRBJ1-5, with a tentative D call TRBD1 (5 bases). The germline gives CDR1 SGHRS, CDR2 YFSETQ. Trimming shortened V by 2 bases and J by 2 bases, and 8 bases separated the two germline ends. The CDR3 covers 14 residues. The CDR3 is CASSLGVGNQPQHF. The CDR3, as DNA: TGCGCCAGCAGCTTAGGGGTTGGCAATCAGCCCCAGCATTTT. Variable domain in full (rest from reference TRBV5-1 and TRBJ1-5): KAGVTQTPRYLIKTRGQQVTLSCSPISGHRSVSWYQQTPGQGLQFLFEYFSETQRNKGNFPGRFSGRQFSNSRSEMNVSTLELGDSALYLCASSLGVGNQPQHFGDGTRLSIL.

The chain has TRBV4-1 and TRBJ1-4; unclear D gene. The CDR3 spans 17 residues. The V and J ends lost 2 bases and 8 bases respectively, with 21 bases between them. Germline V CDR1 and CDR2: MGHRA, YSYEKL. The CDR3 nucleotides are TGCGCCAGCAGCCAAACTTATCTGACAACGCAGTGGGAAAAACTGTTTTTT. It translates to CASSQTYLTTQWEKLFF.

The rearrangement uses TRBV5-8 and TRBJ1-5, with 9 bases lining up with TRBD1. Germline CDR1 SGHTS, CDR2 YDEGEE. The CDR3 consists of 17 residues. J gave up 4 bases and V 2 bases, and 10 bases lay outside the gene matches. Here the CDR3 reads CASSLMQDRGQNQPQHF. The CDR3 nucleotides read TGTGCCAGCAGCTTAATGCAGGACAGGGGTCAAAATCAGCCCCAGCATTTT.

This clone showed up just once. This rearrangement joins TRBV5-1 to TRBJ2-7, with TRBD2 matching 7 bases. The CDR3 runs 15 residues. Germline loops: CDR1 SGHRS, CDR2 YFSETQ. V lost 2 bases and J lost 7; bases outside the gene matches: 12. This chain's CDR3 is CASSFRDYRLDEQYF. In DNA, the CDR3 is TGCGCCAGCAGCTTCCGGGACTACCGTTTGGATGAGCAGTACTTC.